This T cell receptor (beta chain) stems from a study of identical twins. Per the germline V gene, CDR1 is SGHKS and CDR2 is YYEKEE (reference sequence). This CDR3 spans 14 amino acids. Deletions cut 2 bases from V and 7 bases from J, with 15 bases between. TCRdb processed the 5' RACE reads anew with MiXCR; each CDR3 protein has one entry. The sample has around 1.7 million distinct CDR3 sequences; roughly 35% are singletons. The source of this sequence is a newborn girl in good health. Sequenced: cord blood. The chain is built from TRBV5-5 and TRBJ1-2; TRBD1 might be the D (6 bases). The CDR3 DNA reads TGTGCCAGCAGCTTCGGTTCAGGGGCTAGTGGCTACACCTTC. Amino acids: CASSFGSGASGYTF.